This T cell receptor (beta chain) was recovered during a study of T-cell reconstitution after alpha-beta-depleted transplantation in children. This clonotype was counted many times. Its antigen is undetermined. Unique molecular identifiers featured in how the TCRbeta library was prepared. TCRdb reanalysed the PCR reads using MiXCR and keeps one entry per CDR3 protein. The sample yields about 580,000 distinct CDR3 sequences, more than 20% seen once. Study observations and caveats: The high TCRbeta diversity at day 60 in some patients came from surviving recipient T cells and thymic progenitors. As was reported, about two months after transplant, alpha-beta T cells came from several hundred expanded graft clones. The main origin of T-cell counts and diversity one year after transplant was newly produced T cells.

The CDR3 extends over 16 amino acids. V was pared by 2 bases and J by 1 base, with 9 bases between. Germline V gene sequence: CDR1 LNHDA, CDR2 SQIVND (reference sequence). The sample was PBMCs, mostly from graft donor cells, taken 360 days after TCRalphabeta/CD19-depleted stem cell transplant. The TCR originated in a boy in the first two years of life who had a stem cell transplant for acute myeloid leukemia, so the T cells may come from the graft donor. J is TRBJ2-6 and V is TRBV19; D is undetermined. The CDR3 DNA reads TGTGCCAGTAGTATACGGGCAGAATCTGGGGCCAACGTCCTGACTTTC. It codes for CASSIRAESGANVLTF.